This entry features one T cell receptor (beta chain) sequence. Its target is not known. This may come from a read error, since a much larger clone is one base off. The data derive from a study of T cells in Graves' hyperthyroidism and ophthalmopathy. Background on the study: Staff took peripheral blood when the initial diagnosis was made, before any treatment began. Regarding the study as a whole: Blood held most thyroid clonotypes expanded above 0.001 frequency. The model forecast ophthalmopathy, anticipating it by a median about six months before onset.

The CDR3 covers 14 residues. The V and J ends lost 3 bases and 5 bases respectively, with 13 bases between them. Germline V CDR1 and CDR2: LGHDT, YNNKEL (reference sequence). RNA transcripts yielded amplified TCR beta CDR3 regions. HTBI primers drove first-round RT-PCR of the TCR CDR3. TCRdb passed the multiplex PCR reads through MiXCR, listing each CDR3 protein once. The table lists around 490,000 distinct CDR3 sequences, about 20% of them singletons, with less than 55% in the top ten. V gene TRBV3-1 combines with J gene TRBJ2-5, with D perhaps matching TRBD1 or TRBD2 (5 bases each). This sequence originates from a man aged 40-49 years with Graves' ophthalmopathy. Sequenced input: blood. The chain's CDR3 is CASSQGEGEETQYF. The CDR3 bases are TGTGCCAGCAGCCAGGGGGAAGGAGAGGAGACCCAGTACTTC.